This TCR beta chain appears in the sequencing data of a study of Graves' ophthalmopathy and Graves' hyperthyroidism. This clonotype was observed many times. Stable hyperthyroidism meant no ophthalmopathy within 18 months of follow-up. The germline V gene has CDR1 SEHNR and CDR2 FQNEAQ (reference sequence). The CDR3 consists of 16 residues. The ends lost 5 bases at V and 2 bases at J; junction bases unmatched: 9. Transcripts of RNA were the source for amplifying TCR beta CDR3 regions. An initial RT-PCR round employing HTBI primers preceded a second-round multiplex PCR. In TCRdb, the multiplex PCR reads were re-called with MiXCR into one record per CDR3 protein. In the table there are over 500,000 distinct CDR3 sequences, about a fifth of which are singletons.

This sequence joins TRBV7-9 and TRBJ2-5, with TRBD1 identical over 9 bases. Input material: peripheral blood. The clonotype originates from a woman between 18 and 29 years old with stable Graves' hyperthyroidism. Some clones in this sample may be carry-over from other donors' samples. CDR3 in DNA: TGTGCCAGCAGCCCGAACGCTGGACAGGGGCAAGAGACCCAGTACTTC. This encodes CASSPNAGQGQETQYF.